The T cell receptor beta chain described here comes from a study of T cells in localized non-small cell lung cancer. Comment on this clone: No antigen is known for it.

This CDR3 spans 14 amino acids. The germline V gene has CDR1 SGHDT and CDR2 YYEEEE. V lost 3 bases to trimming and J lost 2 bases, with 11 bases between them. Repertoires were generated with immunoSEQ multiplex PCR, while TCRdb's copy carries only in-frame clones and drops some. Of about 70,000 clones listed, 86% are singletons. Study-level findings and limits: Sequencing, confined to only one tumor region, leaves heterogeneity possible. In adjacent lung appeared a median around 56 of the top 100 tumor clones.

This TCR came from a male donor aged 60 or older with stage III squamous cell lung carcinoma. Sequencing used peripheral blood, obtained before any cancer treatment. V gene TRBV5-6 combines with J gene TRBJ2-5, with D possibly being TRBD2 (6 bases). CDR3 region: CASSYEGLQETQYF. CDR3 DNA sequence: TGTGCCAGCAGCTATGAGGGACTTCAAGAGACCCAGTACTTC. Based on the CDR3 plus reference TRBV5-6 and TRBJ2-5, the full variable domain is DAGVTQSPTHLIKTRGQQVTLRCSPKSGHDTVSWYQQALGQGPQFIFQYYEEEERQRGNFPDRFSGHQFPNYSSELNVNALLLGDSALYLCASSYEGLQETQYFGPGTRLLVL.